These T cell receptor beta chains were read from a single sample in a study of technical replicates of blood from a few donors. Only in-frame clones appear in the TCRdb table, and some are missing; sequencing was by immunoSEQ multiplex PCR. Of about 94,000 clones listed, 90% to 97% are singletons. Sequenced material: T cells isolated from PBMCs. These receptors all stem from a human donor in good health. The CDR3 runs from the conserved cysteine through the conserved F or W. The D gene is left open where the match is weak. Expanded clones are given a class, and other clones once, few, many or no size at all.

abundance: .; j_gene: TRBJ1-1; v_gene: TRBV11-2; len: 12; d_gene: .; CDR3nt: TGTGCCAGCAGCTTGCTTGGGGCAGAAGCTTTCTTT; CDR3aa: CASSLLGAEAFF
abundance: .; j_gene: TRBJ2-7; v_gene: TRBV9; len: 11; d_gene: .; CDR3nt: TGTGCCAGCAGCCTCGGGGACGAGCAGTACTTC; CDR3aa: CASSLGDEQYF
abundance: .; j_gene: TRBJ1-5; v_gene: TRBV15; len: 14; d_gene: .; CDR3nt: TGTGCCACCAGCAGAGATCAGGGGAATCAGCCCCAGCATTTT; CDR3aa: CATSRDQGNQPQHF
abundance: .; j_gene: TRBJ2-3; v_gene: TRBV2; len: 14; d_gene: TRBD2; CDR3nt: TGTGCCAGCGTACTTCTAGCGGGCACAGATACGCAGTATTTT; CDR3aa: CASVLLAGTDTQYF
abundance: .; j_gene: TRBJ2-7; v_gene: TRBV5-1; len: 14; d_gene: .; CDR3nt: TGCGCCAGCAGCTTGCGGGAGTCAAACTACGAGCAGTACTTC; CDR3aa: CASSLRESNYEQYF
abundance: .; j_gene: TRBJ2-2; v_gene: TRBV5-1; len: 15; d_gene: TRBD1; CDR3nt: TGCGCCAGCAGCGACAGGGTAATCGAGAGCGGGGAGCTGTTTTTT; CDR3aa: CASSDRVIESGELFF
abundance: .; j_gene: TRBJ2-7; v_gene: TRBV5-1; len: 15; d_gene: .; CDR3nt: TGCGCCAGCAGCTTCCAGCGGCCCAACGACAAAGAGCAGTACTTC; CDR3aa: CASSFQRPNDKEQYF
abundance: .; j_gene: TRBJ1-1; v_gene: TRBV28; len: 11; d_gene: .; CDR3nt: TGTGCCAGCAGTGATTACTCTGAAGCTTTCTTT; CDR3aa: CASSDYSEAFF
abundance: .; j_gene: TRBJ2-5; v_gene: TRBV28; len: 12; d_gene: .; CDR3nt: TGTGCCAGCAGGGGGGGCCAAGAGACCCAGTACTTC; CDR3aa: CASRGGQETQYF
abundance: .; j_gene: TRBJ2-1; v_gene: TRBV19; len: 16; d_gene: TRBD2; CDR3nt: TGTGCCAGTAGTATAGTGGGCGGGAGGTCCTACAATGAGCAGTTCTTC; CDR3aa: CASSIVGGRSYNEQFF
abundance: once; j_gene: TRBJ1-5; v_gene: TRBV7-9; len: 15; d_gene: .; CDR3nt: TGTGCCAGCAGCTCGACGACAGAACCCAATCAGCCCCAGCATTTT; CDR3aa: CASSSTTEPNQPQHF
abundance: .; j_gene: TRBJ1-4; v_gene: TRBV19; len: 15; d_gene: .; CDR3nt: TGTGCCAGTAGTACGGGAGGGGTGGCACGAGAAAAACTGTTTTTT; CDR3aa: CASSTGGVAREKLFF
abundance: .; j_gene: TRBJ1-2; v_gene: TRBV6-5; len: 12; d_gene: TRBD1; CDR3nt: TGTGCCAGCCGCCGGGACAGTAGTGGCTACACCTTC; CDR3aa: CASRRDSSGYTF
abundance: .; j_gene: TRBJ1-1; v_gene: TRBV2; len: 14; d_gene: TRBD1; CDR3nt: TGTGCCAGCAGGTGGAATACAGGGGGCACTGAAGCTTTCTTT; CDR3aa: CASRWNTGGTEAFF
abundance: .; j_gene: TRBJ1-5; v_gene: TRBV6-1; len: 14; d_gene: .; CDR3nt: TGTGCCAGCAGTGAACTAGGAGCAGGGGAGCCCCAGCATTTT; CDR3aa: CASSELGAGEPQHF
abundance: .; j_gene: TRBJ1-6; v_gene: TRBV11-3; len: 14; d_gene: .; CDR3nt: TGTGCCAGCAGCTTAAACAGTTTCTATTCACCCCTCCACTTT; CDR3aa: CASSLNSFYSPLHF
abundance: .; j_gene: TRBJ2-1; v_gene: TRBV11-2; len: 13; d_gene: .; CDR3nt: TGTGCCAGCAGCTTAGACAGGGCGGGAGAGCAGTTCTTC; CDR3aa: CASSLDRAGEQFF
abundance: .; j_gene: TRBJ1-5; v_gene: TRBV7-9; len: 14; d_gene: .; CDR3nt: TGTGCCAGCAGCTTAGACTCGAGGGATCAGCCCCAGCATTTT; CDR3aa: CASSLDSRDQPQHF
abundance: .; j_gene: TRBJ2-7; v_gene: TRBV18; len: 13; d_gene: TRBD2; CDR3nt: TGTGCCAGCTCCCCCGGGGGGTACTACGAGCAGTACTTC; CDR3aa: CASSPGGYYEQYF
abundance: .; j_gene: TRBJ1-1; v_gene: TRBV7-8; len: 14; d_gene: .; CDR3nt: TGTGCCAGCAGTCCCTTGCGAGGGCACACTGAAGCTTTCTTT; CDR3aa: CASSPLRGHTEAFF
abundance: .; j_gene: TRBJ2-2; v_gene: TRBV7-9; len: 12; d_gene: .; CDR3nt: TGTGCCAGCAGCCGCCCGGGCGGGGAGCTGTTTTTT; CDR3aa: CASSRPGGELFF
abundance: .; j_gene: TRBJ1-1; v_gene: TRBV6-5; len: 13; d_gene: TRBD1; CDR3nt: TGTGCCAGCGAGACAGGGGGGTCCACTGAAGCTTTCTTT; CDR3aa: CASETGGSTEAFF
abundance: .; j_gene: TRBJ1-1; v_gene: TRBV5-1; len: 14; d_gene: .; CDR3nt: TGCGCCAGCGTCCTAGGGGGAGCGAACACTGAAGCTTTCTTT; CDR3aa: CASVLGGANTEAFF
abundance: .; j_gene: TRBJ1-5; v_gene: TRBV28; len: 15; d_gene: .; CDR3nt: TGTGCCAGCAGTTTGTCGGGATCCAGGAATCAGCCCCAGCATTTT; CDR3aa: CASSLSGSRNQPQHF
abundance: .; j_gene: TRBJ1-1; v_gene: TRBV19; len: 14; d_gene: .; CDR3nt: TGTGCCAGTAGTATGTGGGACAAGAACACTGAAGCTTTCTTT; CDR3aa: CASSMWDKNTEAFF
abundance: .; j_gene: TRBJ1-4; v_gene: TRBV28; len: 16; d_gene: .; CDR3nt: TGTGCCAGCAGTTCCCCGGGGGGAGAGGCTAATGAAAAACTGTTTTTT; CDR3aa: CASSSPGGEANEKLFF
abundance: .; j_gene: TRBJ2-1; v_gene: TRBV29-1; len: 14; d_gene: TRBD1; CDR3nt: TGCAGCGTTGCAGGGGGCGGTAGCTACAATGAGCAGTTCTTC; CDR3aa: CSVAGGGSYNEQFF
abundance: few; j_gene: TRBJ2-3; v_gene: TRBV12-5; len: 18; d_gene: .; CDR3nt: TGTGCTAGTGGTTTGGTAGGACTACTTCCAACTAGCACAGATACGCAGTATTTT; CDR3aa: CASGLVGLLPTSTDTQYF
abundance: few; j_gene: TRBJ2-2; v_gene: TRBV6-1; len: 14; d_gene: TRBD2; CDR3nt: TGTGCCAGCAGGAGCTCGCGGGAGGGACGGGAGCTGTTTTTT; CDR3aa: CASRSSREGRELFF
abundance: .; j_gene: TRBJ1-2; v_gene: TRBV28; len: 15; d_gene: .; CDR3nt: TGTGCCAGCAGTCCTTCGGACAAAGTTGTAAAGGGCTACACCTTC; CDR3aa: CASSPSDKVVKGYTF
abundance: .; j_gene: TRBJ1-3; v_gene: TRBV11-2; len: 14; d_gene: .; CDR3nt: TGTGCCAGCAGCCCAAATCTAGCAGGACACACCATATATTTT; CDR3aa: CASSPNLAGHTIYF
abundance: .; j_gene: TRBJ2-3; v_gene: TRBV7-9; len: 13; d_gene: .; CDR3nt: TGTGCCAGCAGCGCGGACGGGGCAGATACGCAGTATTTT; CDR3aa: CASSADGADTQYF
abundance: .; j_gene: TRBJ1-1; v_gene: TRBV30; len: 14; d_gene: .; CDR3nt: TGTGCCTGGAGTGTACCAGGCATGAACACTGAAGCTTTCTTT; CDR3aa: CAWSVPGMNTEAFF